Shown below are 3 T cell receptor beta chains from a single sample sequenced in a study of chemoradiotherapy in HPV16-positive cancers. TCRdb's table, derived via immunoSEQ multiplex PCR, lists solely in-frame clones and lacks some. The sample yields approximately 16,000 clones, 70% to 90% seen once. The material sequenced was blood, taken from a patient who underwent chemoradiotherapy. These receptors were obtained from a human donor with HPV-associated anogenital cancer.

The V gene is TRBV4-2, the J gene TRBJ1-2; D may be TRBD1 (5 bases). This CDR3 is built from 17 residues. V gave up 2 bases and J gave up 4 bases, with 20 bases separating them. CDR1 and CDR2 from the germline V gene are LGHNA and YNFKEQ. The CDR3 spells CASSQRGGGPSGYGYTF. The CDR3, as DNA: TGTGCCAGCAGCCAAAGGGGAGGTGGGCCCAGCGGCTATGGCTACACCTTC.

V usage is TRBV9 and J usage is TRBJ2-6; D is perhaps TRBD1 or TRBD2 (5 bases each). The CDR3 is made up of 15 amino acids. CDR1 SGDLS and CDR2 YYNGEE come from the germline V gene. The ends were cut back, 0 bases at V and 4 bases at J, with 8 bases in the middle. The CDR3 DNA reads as TGTGCCAGCAGCGTAGGGGGGACCGGGGCCAACGTCCTGACTTTC. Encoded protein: CASSVGGTGANVLTF.

As DNA, the CDR3 is TGTGCCTGGAGTGTTGCGGCGACTGGGGCTTTCTTT. Translating it yields CAWSVAATGAFF. This chain joins TRBV30 and TRBJ1-1; no clear D gene. Per germline, CDR1 GTSNPN and CDR2 SVGIG (reference sequence). CDR3 length: 12 amino acids. Trimming shortened V by 0 bases and J by 11 bases, and 13 bases separated the two germline ends.